This TCR beta chain is drawn from a study of Graves' ophthalmopathy and Graves' hyperthyroidism. Germline values: CDR1 MDHEN, CDR2 SYDVKM. Trimming left V 6 bases short and J 3 bases short, with 18 bases between. This CDR3 comprises 15 residues. Many counts were recorded for this clonotype. The authors amplified TCR beta CDR3 regions from RNA transcripts. A first-round RT-PCR used HTBI primers, followed by a second-round multiplex PCR. Via MiXCR, TCRdb re-called the multiplex PCR reads, giving one row per CDR3 protein. The repertoire holds roughly 480,000 distinct CDR3 sequences, about 15% seen once, with over 8% in the top ten.

The sequenced sample was blood. The V call is TRBV28, the J call TRBJ2-7, with a possible D match to TRBD1 (6 bases). This receptor was obtained from a woman aged 30 to 39 with Graves' ophthalmopathy. Here the CDR3 DNA reads TGTGCCAGCAGATATAGCGCTTGGACAGACTACGAGCAGTACTTC. It translates to CASRYSAWTDYEQYF.